This T cell receptor beta chain was profiled in a study of blood T cell repertoires in COVID-19. In the study overall: Italy, Spain and the United States were the sources of the convalescent and acute COVID-19 samples. The analysed material was cDNA or gDNA that came from T cells, B-cell-depleted T cells, or PBMCs.

Original processing notes: For nucleated cells, counts were estimated from reference gene primer amplification. Profiling relied on immunoSEQ multiplex PCR, and the TCRdb table lists in-frame clones only, not all of them. The V and J calls and the clone size are those of that table, but D and trimming were determined from the DNA. This sample has roughly 140,000 clones, with 81% found just once. V dropped 6 bases and J dropped 7 bases, with 15 bases sitting between them. Germline V gene data show CDR1 as MNHEY and CDR2 as SMNVEV (reference sequence). The CDR3 sequence is 13 residues long. The receptor was isolated from a human donor with acute or convalescent COVID-19. The donor label of this sample is uncertain. This chain joins TRBV27 and TRBJ1-1; D is perhaps TRBD1 (5 bases). The sequenced sample consisted of peripheral blood. The CDR3 DNA sequence: TGTGCCAGCAGATTACTAGACAGCAGTGAAGCTTTCTTT. It is translated as CASRLLDSSEAFF.